One sample yielded the 23 T cell receptor beta chains listed below, sequenced in a study of blood T cell repertoires in COVID-19. TCRdb's table, derived via immunoSEQ multiplex PCR, lists solely in-frame clones and lacks some. The data contain about 270,000 clones, 85% to 90% of them singletons. Sequencing was done on a sample of peripheral blood. The source of these receptors is a human donor in a cohort sampled during active COVID-19.

The chain has TRBV7-7 and TRBJ2-5; possible D gene TRBD2, 5 bases. Germline V gives CDR1 SSHAT, CDR2 FNYEAQ (reference sequence). The CDR3 length is 16 residues. Trimming took 1 base from V and 2 from J, leaving 14 bases between them. CDR3 DNA sequence: TGTGCCAGCAGCTTAGGAATTGGCGGGCCGCAAGAGACCCAGTACTTC. Its protein is CASSLGIGGPQETQYF.

On this clone itself: Other DNA sequences within the sample encode an identical CDR3. The V gene is TRBV30, the J gene TRBJ2-7, with D possibly TRBD2 on 5 matching bases. The CDR3 spans 12 residues. The V gene lost 3 bases and the J gene lost 0 bases, with 6 bases spanning the gap. Germline CDR1 is GTSNPN and CDR2 is SVGIG (reference sequence). The CDR3 loop reads CAWSGGSYEQYF. DNA of the CDR3: TGTGCCTGGAGCGGAGGCTCCTACGAGCAGTACTTC. The entire variable domain, with the rest obtained from reference TRBV30 and TRBJ2-7, is as follows: SQTIHQWPATLVQPVGSPLSLECTVEGTSNPNLYWYRQAAGRGLQLLFYSVGIGQISSEVPQNLSASRPQDRQFILSSKKLLLSDSGFYLCAWSGGSYEQYFGPGTRLTVT.

Here the CDR3 DNA reads TGTGCCAGCAGTCCAAACTATGGCTACACCTTC. Amino acids: CASSPNYGYTF. This sequence joins TRBV6-2 or TRBV6-3 and TRBJ1-2; D is undetermined. The V gene's germline CDR1 is MNHEY and CDR2 SVGEGT. The ends were cut back, 5 bases at V and 2 bases at J, with 3 bases in the middle. CDR3 length: 11 amino acids.

This clone was seen only a few times. The CDR3 region is CASSLGDQPQHF. The CDR3 DNA is TGTGCCAGCAGCTTGGGCGATCAGCCCCAGCATTTT. This rearrangement joins TRBV7-9 to TRBJ1-5; the D is unclear. Germline V lookup: CDR1 SEHNR, CDR2 FQNEAQ (reference sequence). The CDR3 covers 12 residues. V lost 3 bases to trimming and J lost 5 bases, with 5 bases between them.

The rearrangement joins TRBV6-5 to TRBJ1-5, with D tentatively TRBD1 (6 bases). CDR3 length equals 14 residues. CDR1 MNHEY and CDR2 SVGAGI come from the germline V gene. V lost 7 bases and J 7 bases, leaving 17 bases between the germline ends. The CDR3, as DNA: TGTGCCAGCACCCCCCGGGGACAAGGGCAGCCCCAGCATTTT. Translation gives CASTPRGQGQPQHF.

V is TRBV2 and J is TRBJ1-6, with D maybe TRBD1 (5 bases). Trimming took 5 bases from V and 6 from J, leaving 8 bases between them. The CDR3 length is 13 residues. CDR1 SNHLY and CDR2 FYNNEI come from the germline V gene. The CDR3 is CASSIGGNSPLHF. CDR3 DNA sequence: TGTGCCAGCAGTATCGGGGGTAATTCACCCCTCCACTTT. The full variable domain, its missing parts supplied by reference TRBV2 and TRBJ1-6, is EPEVTQTPSHQVTQMGQEVILRCVPISNHLYFYWYRQILGQKVEFLVSFYNNEISEKSEIFDDQFSVERPDGSNFTLKIRSTKLEDSAMYFCASSIGGNSPLHFGNGTRLTVT.

This clone appeared a single time. V is TRBV11-2 and J is TRBJ2-1; tentative D call: TRBD2 (5 bases). The CDR3 is 15 residues long. The V and J ends lost 0 bases and 3 bases respectively, with 9 bases between them. Germline CDR1 and CDR2: SGHAT and FQNNGV. For the CDR3, the DNA is TGTGCCAGCAGCTTAGAGGGAGTGGTCTACAATGAGCAGTTCTTC. Protein sequence: CASSLEGVVYNEQFF.

This rearrangement joins TRBV7-3 to TRBJ1-3; the D is unclear. Germline-derived CDR1 and CDR2 are SGHTA and FQGTGA. This CDR3 spans 14 amino acids. Trimming cost V 4 bases and J 4 bases, with 11 bases left between them. CDR3 loop: CASSSGHTGNTIYF. The CDR3 nucleotides are TGTGCCAGCAGCTCAGGCCATACAGGAAACACCATATATTTT.

V usage is TRBV27 and J usage is TRBJ1-1; D might be TRBD1 (6 bases). The V and J ends lost 0 bases and 2 bases respectively, with 13 bases between them. The V gene's germline CDR1 is MNHEY and CDR2 SMNVEV (reference sequence). This CDR3 has 16 amino acids. The CDR3 sequence: CASSLSAGATNTEAFF. The CDR3 coding sequence is TGTGCCAGCAGTTTATCGGCAGGGGCTACCAACACTGAAGCTTTCTTT.

This chain joins TRBV3-1 (or the pseudogene TRBV3-2) and TRBJ1-2; no reliable D call. The V gene lost 1 base and the J gene lost 8 bases, with 11 bases spanning the gap. The CDR3 is 13 residues long. The V gene's germline CDR1 is LGHDT and CDR2 YNNKEL (reference sequence). The CDR3 reads CASSQVFGKGYTF. DNA for the CDR3: TGTGCCAGCAGCCAAGTATTCGGGAAAGGCTACACCTTC.

Only a few counts were recorded for this clone. This chain connects TRBV24-1 to TRBJ2-3; 8 bases agree with TRBD2. The CDR3 has 15 amino acids. Trimming took 3 bases from V and 4 from J; bases not matched to a gene: 5. Per the germline V gene, CDR1 is KGHDR and CDR2 is SFDVKD. The CDR3 here is CATSDGGRFPDTQYF. The CDR3 DNA follows: TGTGCCACCAGTGATGGCGGGAGGTTTCCAGATACGCAGTATTTT.

The chain couples TRBV28 to TRBJ1-2, with D tentatively TRBD1 (5 bases). The germline V gene encodes CDR1 MDHEN and CDR2 SYDVKM. The CDR3 has 13 amino acids. The V end was cut by 5 bases, the J end by 6 bases, with 13 bases between. The DNA for the CDR3 is TGTGCCAGCAGTACCGGGGGTCAGGATGGCTACACCTTC. Its translation is CASSTGGQDGYTF.

The chain combines TRBV28 with TRBJ1-2; 9 bases agree with TRBD1. This CDR3 is built from 14 residues. Germline CDR1 and CDR2: MDHEN and SYDVKM. The V gene end was trimmed by 9 bases and the J gene end by 1 base; junction bases not matched to a gene: 6. For the CDR3, the DNA is TGTGCCAGTAAACCGGGACAGGGTAACTATGGCTACACCTTC. It yields the protein CASKPGQGNYGYTF.

The genes are TRBV2 and TRBJ1-5; a weak D match, TRBD1 (6 bases). The CDR3 runs 15 residues. Germline V gives CDR1 SNHLY, CDR2 FYNNEI. The germline V and J ends were trimmed by 3 bases and 4 bases, with 13 bases remaining between them. CDR3 residues: CASSEGATVNQPQHF. Written as DNA, the CDR3 is TGTGCCAGCAGTGAGGGGGCGACAGTGAATCAGCCCCAGCATTTT.

The chain couples TRBV28 to TRBJ2-2, with 9 nucleotides matching TRBD2. CDR3 length equals 15 residues. V gave up 7 bases and J gave up 0 bases; unmatched junction bases: 3. Germline V gene sequence: CDR1 MDHEN, CDR2 SYDVKM. In DNA form, the CDR3 reads TGTGCCAGCATTGCGGGAGGGGCGAACACCGGGGAGCTGTTTTTT. Encoded protein: CASIAGGANTGELFF.

This clone was found once. This rearrangement joins TRBV27 to TRBJ2-2; 7 bases line up with TRBD2. Looked up from germline, CDR1 is MNHEY and CDR2 is SMNVEV (reference sequence). The CDR3 sequence is 15 residues long. Losses at the gene ends were 10 bases for V and 6 bases for J; bases not matched to a gene: 14. CDR3 amino acids: CATPWGAREAGELFF. DNA for the CDR3: TGTGCCACCCCGTGGGGCGCCCGGGAGGCCGGGGAGCTGTTTTTT.

This rearrangement joins TRBV5-1 to TRBJ1-3, with D unclear. The germline V gene encodes CDR1 SGHRS and CDR2 YFSETQ. The CDR3 is made up of 13 amino acids. V lost 0 bases to trimming and J lost 2 bases, with 3 bases between them. The CDR3 nucleotides read TGCGCCAGCAGCTTGGACACTGGAAACACCATATATTTT. Translation gives CASSLDTGNTIYF.

V is TRBV3-1 (or the pseudogene TRBV3-2) and J is TRBJ2-1; D possibly corresponds to TRBD2 (5 bases). CDR3 length: 16 residues. Trimming stripped 1 base from V and 3 bases from J, with 13 bases between. CDR1 is LGHDT, CDR2 YNNKEL, per germline (reference sequence). This chain's CDR3 is CASSQGSSRIYNEQFF. Written as DNA, the CDR3 is TGTGCCAGCAGCCAAGGATCTAGCAGAATCTACAATGAGCAGTTCTTC.

As regards this clone: The junction does not match germline at one end; this may be a read error. This chain links TRBV6-1 with TRBJ2-7; TRBD1 matches at 8 bases. The germline V gene encodes CDR1 MNHNS and CDR2 SASEGT. This CDR3 is 15 amino acids long. This CDR3 is CASSEGQGLKYEQYF. The CDR3 DNA follows: TGTGCCAGCAGCGAAGGACAGGGATTAAAGTACGAGCAGTACTTC.

The chain combines TRBV5-8 with TRBJ2-1, with 9 bases lining up with TRBD1. This CDR3 has 17 amino acids. Germline V gene lookup returns CDR1 SGHTS and CDR2 YDEGEE. V was pared by 0 bases and J by 7 bases, with 11 bases of the junction left unmatched. The CDR3: CASSLAFTGGARNEQFF. The CDR3, as DNA: TGTGCCAGCAGCTTGGCGTTTACAGGGGGCGCTCGGAATGAGCAGTTCTTC.

This chain links TRBV19 with TRBJ2-2; 7 positions match TRBD2. This CDR3 spans 18 amino acids. Unmatched junction bases numbered 12, after V lost 5 bases and J lost 0 bases. Germline CDR1 reads LNHDA; CDR2 reads SQIVND (reference sequence). CDR3 DNA: TGTGCCAGTAGTCCAAGCTCCGGGCTAGCGGCGAACACCGGGGAGCTGTTTTTT. This sequence encodes CASSPSSGLAANTGELFF.

This clone turned up a few times. V usage is TRBV28 and J usage is TRBJ2-3; TRBD2 aligns across 10 bases. This CDR3 has 15 amino acids. In germline, CDR1 is MDHEN, CDR2 SYDVKM. V dropped 4 bases and J dropped 5; count of bases not matched to a gene: 6. In nucleotides, the CDR3 is TGTGCCAGCAGTTATCCATCTAGCGGGAGAGATACGCAGTATTTT. It translates to CASSYPSSGRDTQYF.

This sequence joins TRBV6-5 and TRBJ2-1; TRBD2 matches 7 bases. Germline loops: CDR1 MNHEY, CDR2 SVGAGI. J gave up 4 bases and V 2 bases, and 8 bases lay outside the gene matches. The CDR3 is 16 residues long. The CDR3 DNA sequence: TGTGCCAGCAGTTACAGAGGGCTAGCGGCGTACAATGAGCAGTTCTTC. It specifies CASSYRGLAAYNEQFF.